The source of this T cell receptor (beta chain) is a study of cytomegalovirus exposure and HLA in healthy donors. Concerning this clone: The antigen is undetermined. Other DNA sequences from this sample encode an identical CDR3 as well.

Germline CDR1 is SEHNR and CDR2 is FQNEAQ (reference sequence). This CDR3 has 15 amino acids. Trimming at V came to 1 base and at J to 5 bases, leaving 6 bases not matched to a gene. Study findings and constraints: Later on, a genetic analysis was performed. It linked a missense variant in DCLRE1C with V- and J-gene trimming of TCR beta. Prediction of most subjects' HLA-A and HLA-B alleles by TCR beta sequences was reportedly accurate.

The PCR contained 60 Vbeta and 13 Jbeta primers. Assay: immunoSEQ multiplex PCR; the TCRdb copy retains only in-frame clones and omits some. The sample lists approximately 190,000 clones; around 83% were seen once. The TCR originated in a woman aged 45-59 years in good health and CMV-seropositive. The source material was PBMCs. The V gene is TRBV7-9, the J gene TRBJ2-5, with TRBD1 matching over 8 bases. The CDR3 sequence is CASSLVGRGPETQYF. CDR3 in DNA: TGTGCCAGCAGCTTAGTGGGCAGGGGGCCGGAGACCCAGTACTTC.